Following are 25 T cell receptor beta chains from one sample sequenced in a study of blood T cells in healthy people across ages (dated by TCRdb to between 2014 and 2016). The library was produced with 5' RACE. TCRdb lists the instrument as Illumina HiSeq 2500. A second PCR of roughly 6 to 12 cycles was run with a J-beta primer mix and a sample-barcoded 5' primer. TCRdb cleaned the public reads at Q25 with fastp, built clones with MiXCR and kept in-frame beta chains. Every distinct CDR3 protein forms one entry, paired with its most common genes and DNA. This sample gives about 1,800,000 distinct CDR3 sequences in total; 28% of them show up just once. The biggest ten clones account for about 7.7% of the sample. Sequenced input: blood. The receptor source for this set is a woman aged 30 to 39 in good health.

V gene TRBV11-2 combines with J gene TRBJ2-5; maybe TRBD2 (5 bases). CDR1 and CDR2 (germline): SGHAT, FQNNGV. This CDR3 region has 21 residues. Trimming cost V 2 bases and J 2 bases, with 30 bases left between them. The CDR3 DNA sequence: TGTGCCAGCAGCTTACTTTTGACCCATACTAGATTAACGGACGCTCAAGAGACCCAGTACTTC. This codes for CASSLLLTHTRLTDAQETQYF.

The rearrangement links TRBV28 to TRBJ2-5; a weak D match, TRBD2 (5 bases). The CDR3 is 14 amino acids. Trimming shortened V by 9 bases and J by 2 bases, and 16 bases separated the two germline ends. The germline V gene has CDR1 MDHEN and CDR2 SYDVKM. The DNA of the CDR3 is TGTGCCAGTGAGGGTTACCCAGTACAAGAGACCCAGTACTTC. It yields the protein CASEGYPVQETQYF.

This clonotype showed up many times. The gene calls are TRBV7-9 and TRBJ2-7; D is perhaps TRBD1 or TRBD2 (5 bases each). This CDR3 comprises 13 residues. V gave up 1 base and J gave up 6 bases, with 10 bases separating them. CDR1 and CDR2 (germline): SEHNR, FQNEAQ (reference sequence). The CDR3 nucleotides read TGTGCCAGCAGCTTAGGGGGTGGGGGCGAGCAGTACTTC. It codes for CASSLGGGGEQYF.

The sample holds many counts of this clonotype. The chain links TRBV20-1 to TRBJ2-7; D tentatively fits TRBD1 or TRBD2 (5 bases each). Germline CDR1 DFQATT, CDR2 SNEGSKA (reference sequence). Between the trimmed V and J ends, which lost 5 bases and 0 bases, there was a span of 11 bases. The CDR3 has 13 amino acids. DNA for the CDR3: TGCAGTGCTCCGGGGACGGGCTCCTACGAGCAGTACTTC. Translation: CSAPGTGSYEQYF.

Remarks on this clonotype: A single base separates this from a much larger clone, so it may be a read error. V gene TRBV6-4 combines with J gene TRBJ2-7; no reliable D call. Trimming pared 8 bases from V and 4 bases from J, leaving 12 bases between. CDR3 length: 12 residues. The germline V gene has CDR1 MRHNA and CDR2 SNTAGT. The CDR3 here is CASPNQAYEQYF. CDR3 coding DNA: TGTGCCAGCCCCAATCAGGCTTACGAGCAGTACTTC.

Concerning this clonotype: An end of the junction does not agree with germline; a read error may underlie this. This sequence joins TRBV18 and TRBJ2-7, with 13 bases lining up with TRBD2. This CDR3 spans 14 amino acids. Germline assignment: CDR1 KGHSH and CDR2 LQKENI. The CDR3 here is CTSSPGLAGLEQYF. Written as DNA, the CDR3 is TGTACCAGCTCACCGGGACTAGCGGGGCTCGAGCAGTACTTC. The variable domain in full, with the rest retrieved from reference TRBV18 and TRBJ2-7, is NAGVMQNPRHLVRRRGQEARLRCSPMKGHSHVYWYRQLPEEGLKFMVYLQKENIIDESGMPKERFSAEFPKEGPSILRIQQVVRGDSAAYFCTSSPGLAGLEQYFGPGTRLTVT.

V usage is TRBV20-1 and J usage is TRBJ2-1, with D maybe TRBD2 (6 bases). From germline, CDR1 is DFQATT and CDR2 SNEGSKA (reference sequence). This CDR3 contains 14 residues. The DNA of the CDR3 is TGCAGCGCCCACGGAGGGAGCTCCTACAATGAGCAGTTCTTC. Its protein product is CSAHGGSSYNEQFF.

A few counts support this clonotype. V and J are TRBV20-1 and TRBJ2-7; D is undetermined. Deletions cut 2 bases from V and 0 bases from J, with 8 bases between. The CDR3 is 13 residues long. Germline V gene sequence: CDR1 DFQATT, CDR2 SNEGSKA (reference sequence). CDR3 bases: TGCAGTGCTAGACACCAGAGCTCCTACGAGCAGTACTTC. Its translation: CSARHQSSYEQYF.

This clonotype was found a few times. The chain uses TRBV5-5 and TRBJ1-6; no reliable D call. V was cut by 0 bases and J by 5 bases, with 15 bases left in between. CDR1 and CDR2 from the germline V gene are SGHKS and YYEKEE (reference sequence). CDR3 length: 17 amino acids. The CDR3 spells CASSLDGATTNNSPLHF. DNA for the CDR3: TGTGCCAGCAGCTTGGATGGCGCTACCACGAATAATTCACCCCTCCACTTT.

J is TRBJ2-1 and V is TRBV20-1; D might be TRBD1 (6 bases). The CDR3 is 12 residues long. V lost 6 bases and J 6 bases, leaving 12 bases between the germline ends. CDR1 DFQATT and CDR2 SNEGSKA come from the germline V gene (reference sequence). CDR3 nucleotides: TGCAGTGCCAAGCCAGGGGTCAATGAGCAGTTCTTC. Translated, it gives CSAKPGVNEQFF.

The chain links TRBV12-3 or TRBV12-4 to TRBJ1-1; D possibly corresponds to TRBD1 (5 bases). The CDR3 has 13 amino acids. V lost 3 bases to trimming and J lost 7 bases, with 12 bases between them. The CDR3 sequence is CASSFGGRSEAFF. CDR3 in DNA: TGTGCCAGCAGTTTTGGGGGTCGCAGTGAAGCTTTCTTT.

This clonotype came up a few times. V gene TRBV5-1 combines with J gene TRBJ1-2; D is undetermined. Trimming left V 4 bases short and J 2 bases short, with 21 bases between. The CDR3 covers 17 residues. Per germline, CDR1 SGHRS and CDR2 YFSETQ. CDR3 coding DNA: TGCGCCAGCAGCCCCAACTACAACGGACGGGGAAACTATGGCTACACCTTC. This codes for CASSPNYNGRGNYGYTF.

V and J are TRBV11-2 and TRBJ2-3; D remains unclear. CDR1 and CDR2 (germline): SGHAT, FQNNGV. The CDR3 has 15 residues. V was trimmed by 1 base and J by 3 bases, leaving 11 bases between them. The CDR3 sequence is CASSLANFGTDTQYF. The DNA for the CDR3 is TGTGCCAGCAGCTTAGCCAACTTCGGTACAGATACGCAGTATTTT.

This clonotype has at least ten counts. J is TRBJ2-7 and V is TRBV10-3; possible D gene TRBD1, 5 bases. Trimming stripped 2 bases from V and 4 bases from J, with 12 bases between. The length of the CDR3 is 14 residues. Germline CDR1 ENHRY, CDR2 SYGVKD. The CDR3 is CAISEGRVAYEQYF. CDR3 in DNA: TGTGCCATCAGTGAGGGCAGGGTCGCTTACGAGCAGTACTTC.

V usage is TRBV6-5 and J usage is TRBJ1-1; TRBD1 might be the D (5 bases). The CDR3 has 14 amino acids. The germline V gene has CDR1 MNHEY and CDR2 SVGAGI. The V end was cut by 5 bases, the J end by 4 bases, with 14 bases between. Written as DNA, the CDR3 is TGTGCCAGCAGTCGAAGGGGAGGTGGCACTGAAGCTTTCTTT. Its translation: CASSRRGGGTEAFF.

This clonotype was counted only a few times. This rearrangement joins TRBV20-1 to TRBJ2-1; 11 bases agree with TRBD1. This CDR3 contains 16 residues. Losses at the gene ends were 0 bases for V and 3 bases for J; bases not matched to a gene: 4. CDR1 DFQATT and CDR2 SNEGSKA come from the germline V gene (reference sequence). In DNA form, the CDR3 reads TGCAGTGCTAGAGATTTGGGACAGGGGGACTACAATGAGCAGTTCTTC. Its translation is CSARDLGQGDYNEQFF.

The chain carries TRBV2 and TRBJ2-3, with 10 bases identical to TRBD1. The CDR3 has 15 residues. The V segment lost 8 bases and the J segment 1 base; nucleotides outside the gene matches: 6. The germline CDR1 and CDR2 sequences are SNHLY and FYNNEI. DNA for the CDR3: TGTGCCAGCGCCCAGGGACAGGGGCGCACAGATACGCAGTATTTT. Encoded protein: CASAQGQGRTDTQYF.

This clonotype appeared a few times. As DNA, the CDR3 is TGTGCCAGCAGCCCCTCCTTGGCCCGGGGGGGGAACACTGAAGCTTTCTTT. Protein: CASSPSLARGGNTEAFF. This chain uses TRBV9 with TRBJ1-1; D is perhaps TRBD1 (5 bases). Germline CDR1 reads SGDLS; CDR2 reads YYNGEE. Trimming cost V 4 bases and J 1 base, with 20 bases left between them. This CDR3 region has 17 residues.

Concerning this clonotype itself: One end of the junction is discordant with germline, which a read error may explain. CDR3 loop: CTSSVRGISYNEQFF. Here the CDR3 DNA reads TGTACCAGCAGCGTAAGGGGGATATCCTACAATGAGCAGTTCTTC. The chain is built from TRBV9 and TRBJ2-1; weak D call: TRBD1 (6 bases). The germline CDR1 and CDR2 sequences are SGDLS and YYNGEE. CDR3 length equals 15 residues.

This clonotype was seen more than once but under ten times. The gene calls are TRBV15 and TRBJ1-2; a weak D match, TRBD1 (6 bases). Germline V lookup: CDR1 LNHNV, CDR2 YYDKDF (reference sequence). CDR3 length: 15 residues. Trimming shortened V by 5 bases and J by 4 bases, and 17 bases separated the two germline ends. The CDR3 nucleotides are TGTGCCACCAGCCCAAAAATCGGGGGGGCCTATGGCTACACCTTC. This gives the protein CATSPKIGGAYGYTF.

This clonotype occurred many times. The V and J genes are TRBV6-5 and TRBJ2-7; 7 bases align to TRBD2. The CDR3 sequence is 18 residues long. Per germline, CDR1 MNHEY and CDR2 SVGAGI. Trimming cost V 4 bases and J 0 bases; bases outside gene matches: 15. In nucleotides, the CDR3 is TGTGCCAGCAGTTCCCCGCGGGGTCTGCGGGGGAGCTCCTACGAGCAGTACTTC. It codes for CASSSPRGLRGSSYEQYF.

This chain connects TRBV12-3 or TRBV12-4 to TRBJ2-7; 7 nucleotides line up with TRBD2. This CDR3 spans 13 amino acids. J gave up 2 bases and V 5 bases, and 3 bases lay outside the gene matches. CDR3 DNA sequence: TGTGCCAGCAGTAAGAGCGGGACCTACGAGCAGTACTTC. The encoded protein is CASSKSGTYEQYF.

This sequence joins TRBV6-6 and TRBJ2-5, with 7 bases matching TRBD2. CDR1 and CDR2 from the germline V gene are MNHNY and SVGAGI (reference sequence). V trimming: 0 bases; J trimming: 1 base; junction bases outside the gene matches: 5. This CDR3 is built from 16 residues. For the CDR3, the DNA is TGTGCCAGCAGTTACTCGGCTAGCGGAGCCCAAGAGACCCAGTACTTC. It codes for CASSYSASGAQETQYF.

The chain combines TRBV5-1 with TRBJ2-7, with TRBD1 identical over 9 bases. The CDR3 is made up of 14 amino acids. CDR1 SGHRS and CDR2 YFSETQ come from the germline V gene. V dropped 4 bases and J dropped 5; count of bases not matched to a gene: 7. Here the CDR3 DNA reads TGCGCCAGCAGCGGGGGGGACAGGGTCGACGAGCAGTACTTC. As protein: CASSGGDRVDEQYF.

This clonotype was found a few times. The J gene is TRBJ1-1, the V gene TRBV28; unclear D gene. This CDR3 spans 13 amino acids. Germline V gene lookup returns CDR1 MDHEN and CDR2 SYDVKM. Trimming stripped 1 base from V and 6 bases from J, with 9 bases between. The CDR3 region has the DNA TGTGCCAGCAGTTTATTGGGTCAGTCTGAAGCTTTCTTT. Translating it yields CASSLLGQSEAFF.